A selection of T cell receptor beta chains follows, all from one sample in a study of CD8 T cells in ankylosing spondylitis. One entry per CDR3 protein results from TCRdb running MiXCR on the 5' RACE reads. The table has 200,000 to 250,000 distinct CDR3 sequences, over 9.5% seen once. The specimen was blood, either unsorted or a sorted T cell fraction (not recorded which). Receptor source: a male donor with ankylosing spondylitis or in good health (not recorded which). CDR3s include the opening cysteine and the closing phenylalanine or tryptophan. The order of the fields is V gene, D gene, J gene, clone size, CDR3 DNA, CDR3 protein. A D gene is named only where the DNA matches it firmly. Expanded clones are given a class, and other clones once, few, many or no size at all.

v_gene: TRBV7-9; d_gene: TRBD1; j_gene: TRBJ2-7; abundance: few; CDR3nt: TGTGCCAGCAGCTCACGACAGGGCCCCTACGAGCAGTACTTC; CDR3aa: CASSSRQGPYEQYF
v_gene: TRBV11-2; d_gene: TRBD1; j_gene: TRBJ2-2; abundance: .; CDR3nt: TGTGCCAGCAGCTCCCTGGACAGGGGAACCATAAACACCGGGGAGCTGTTTTTT; CDR3aa: CASSSLDRGTINTGELFF
v_gene: TRBV11-2; d_gene: TRBD2; j_gene: TRBJ2-1; abundance: many; CDR3nt: TGTGCCAGCAGCCTAGCGGGCCGATACAATGAGCAGTTCTTC; CDR3aa: CASSLAGRYNEQFF
v_gene: TRBV20-1; d_gene: TRBD2; j_gene: TRBJ2-7; abundance: few; CDR3nt: TGCAGTGCTAGAGATAGGATAGCGGGGGCCTCGCATACCTACGAGCAGTACTTC; CDR3aa: CSARDRIAGASHTYEQYF
v_gene: TRBV5-1; d_gene: .; j_gene: TRBJ2-2; abundance: many; CDR3nt: TGCGCCAGCAGCCCCGGGTCGAACACCGGGGAGCTGTTTTTT; CDR3aa: CASSPGSNTGELFF
v_gene: TRBV19; d_gene: TRBD2; j_gene: TRBJ2-1; abundance: .; CDR3nt: TGTGCCAGTAGTACCGGACTAGCCGGCAATGAGCAGTTCTTC; CDR3aa: CASSTGLAGNEQFF
v_gene: TRBV12-3/TRBV12-4; d_gene: .; j_gene: TRBJ1-1; abundance: many; CDR3nt: TGTGCCAGCAGTTTGGGACCCCGGAACACTGAAGCTTTCTTT; CDR3aa: CASSLGPRNTEAFF
v_gene: TRBV29-1; d_gene: .; j_gene: TRBJ2-4; abundance: .; CDR3nt: TGCAGCGTTGCAAGGGCCACGGGAGCCAAAAACATTCAGTACTTC; CDR3aa: CSVARATGAKNIQYF
v_gene: TRBV6-1; d_gene: .; j_gene: TRBJ1-2; abundance: .; CDR3nt: TGTGCCAGCAGTGAGGCTCCTAGGGGCTACACCTTC; CDR3aa: CASSEAPRGYTF
v_gene: TRBV27; d_gene: .; j_gene: TRBJ1-5; abundance: many; CDR3nt: TGTGCCAGCAGTTTCGGTAACCATCAGCCCCAGCATTTT; CDR3aa: CASSFGNHQPQHF
v_gene: TRBV28; d_gene: .; j_gene: TRBJ1-5; abundance: many; CDR3nt: TGTGCCAGCAGAACAGTCAACCCTTATCAGCCCCAGCATTTT; CDR3aa: CASRTVNPYQPQHF
v_gene: TRBV19; d_gene: .; j_gene: TRBJ2-1; abundance: .; CDR3nt: TGTGCCAGTAGTATCTGGCGGTCCTACAATGAGCAGTTCTTC; CDR3aa: CASSIWRSYNEQFF
v_gene: TRBV3-1; d_gene: TRBD2; j_gene: TRBJ2-1; abundance: .; CDR3nt: TGTGCCAGCAGCCAGCGACCAGCGGGGGGAAGCTCCTACAATGAGCAGTTCTTC; CDR3aa: CASSQRPAGGSSYNEQFF
v_gene: TRBV2; d_gene: TRBD2; j_gene: TRBJ2-2; abundance: few; CDR3nt: TGTGCCACCCCCGGGGGGGCCGGGGAGCTGTTTTTT; CDR3aa: CATPGGAGELFF
v_gene: TRBV12-3/TRBV12-4; d_gene: .; j_gene: TRBJ1-5; abundance: few; CDR3nt: TGTGCCAGCAGTTACAGGGTGGATCAGCCCCAGCATTTT; CDR3aa: CASSYRVDQPQHF
v_gene: TRBV7-3; d_gene: .; j_gene: TRBJ2-3; abundance: medium-sized; CDR3nt: TGTGCCAGCAGCTTAGGGGGGGCCGGCACAGATACGCAGTATTTT; CDR3aa: CASSLGGAGTDTQYF
v_gene: TRBV18; d_gene: .; j_gene: TRBJ2-5; abundance: few; CDR3nt: TGTGCCAGCTCACCAACAGGGAGGAGTGGGCAAGAGACCCAGTACTTC; CDR3aa: CASSPTGRSGQETQYF
v_gene: TRBV9; d_gene: .; j_gene: TRBJ1-1; abundance: many; CDR3nt: TGTGCCAGCAGCGACCCCCCAGGAGGAGGAAACACTGAAGCTTTCTTT; CDR3aa: CASSDPPGGGNTEAFF
v_gene: TRBV25-1; d_gene: TRBD1; j_gene: TRBJ1-2; abundance: many; CDR3nt: TGTGCCAGCACTAGGACAGGGGAGTATGGCTACACCTTC; CDR3aa: CASTRTGEYGYTF
v_gene: TRBV3-1; d_gene: .; j_gene: TRBJ2-5; abundance: .; CDR3nt: TGTGCCAGCAGCCAAGATAGGAGGGAACAAGAGACCCAGTACTTC; CDR3aa: CASSQDRREQETQYF
v_gene: TRBV20-1; d_gene: .; j_gene: TRBJ2-3; abundance: .; CDR3nt: TGCAGTGCCCGAGGCACAGATACGCAGTATTTT; CDR3aa: CSARGTDTQYF
v_gene: TRBV28; d_gene: TRBD2; j_gene: TRBJ2-3; abundance: many; CDR3nt: TGTGCCAGCGGGGGGGTCCTCGTGGCAGATACGCAGTATTTT; CDR3aa: CASGGVLVADTQYF
v_gene: TRBV12-3/TRBV12-4; d_gene: .; j_gene: TRBJ2-7; abundance: few; CDR3nt: TGTGCCAGCAGTTTACTAGAACAGTTTTACGAGCAGTACTTC; CDR3aa: CASSLLEQFYEQYF
v_gene: TRBV19; d_gene: .; j_gene: TRBJ2-1; abundance: .; CDR3nt: TGTGCCAGTAGGCCCCAGGGGTACTACAATGAGCAGTTCTTC; CDR3aa: CASRPQGYYNEQFF
v_gene: TRBV29-1; d_gene: .; j_gene: TRBJ1-2; abundance: .; CDR3nt: TGCAGCGTCGCGGGCGGGGACTATGGCTACACCTTC; CDR3aa: CSVAGGDYGYTF
v_gene: TRBV20-1; d_gene: TRBD1; j_gene: TRBJ2-7; abundance: many; CDR3nt: TGCAGTGCCAGTATCGACAGGGACGAGCAGTACTTC; CDR3aa: CSASIDRDEQYF
v_gene: TRBV12-3/TRBV12-4; d_gene: .; j_gene: TRBJ1-1; abundance: many; CDR3nt: TGTGCCAGCTGGGGACGGCGGAACACTGAAGCTTTCTTT; CDR3aa: CASWGRRNTEAFF
v_gene: TRBV7-3; d_gene: TRBD1; j_gene: TRBJ2-1; abundance: few; CDR3nt: TGTGCCAGCAGCTTACGACAGGGGATTTCGGGTGAGCAGTTCTTC; CDR3aa: CASSLRQGISGEQFF
v_gene: TRBV29-1; d_gene: .; j_gene: TRBJ2-5; abundance: many; CDR3nt: TGCAGCGTTGCTTCCGGGGAAGAGACCCAGTACTTC; CDR3aa: CSVASGEETQYF
v_gene: TRBV5-1; d_gene: .; j_gene: TRBJ2-5; abundance: .; CDR3nt: TGCGCCAGCAGCCCAAGAGCTACTCAAGAGACCCAGTACTTC; CDR3aa: CASSPRATQETQYF
v_gene: TRBV6-2/TRBV6-3; d_gene: .; j_gene: TRBJ2-7; abundance: few; CDR3nt: TGTGCCAGCAGACCCGGAACTCCTTACGAGCAGTACTTC; CDR3aa: CASRPGTPYEQYF
v_gene: TRBV20-1; d_gene: .; j_gene: TRBJ2-7; abundance: many; CDR3nt: TGCATCGCCACAAGGGACCCTTACGAGCAGTACTTC; CDR3aa: CIATRDPYEQYF
v_gene: TRBV2; d_gene: .; j_gene: TRBJ2-2; abundance: .; CDR3nt: TGTGCCAGCAGTGATATTTGGGCCGGGGAGCTGTTTTTT; CDR3aa: CASSDIWAGELFF
v_gene: TRBV5-1; d_gene: .; j_gene: TRBJ2-6; abundance: many; CDR3nt: TGCGCCAGCAGCTTGGCCCCTACTGGGGCCAACGTCCTGACTTTC; CDR3aa: CASSLAPTGANVLTF
v_gene: TRBV20-1; d_gene: .; j_gene: TRBJ1-2; abundance: many; CDR3nt: TGCAGTGCTAGAGATGATGCAATGGGCTACACCTTC; CDR3aa: CSARDDAMGYTF
v_gene: TRBV7-2; d_gene: .; j_gene: TRBJ1-1; abundance: many; CDR3nt: TGTGCCAGCAGCTCGCAGGCCAGTGGAGCAACCACTGAAGCTTTCTTT; CDR3aa: CASSSQASGATTEAFF
v_gene: TRBV12-3/TRBV12-4; d_gene: .; j_gene: TRBJ2-1; abundance: many; CDR3nt: TGTGCCAGCAGTTTCGGAAATACCTACAATGAGCAGTTCTTC; CDR3aa: CASSFGNTYNEQFF
v_gene: TRBV12-3/TRBV12-4; d_gene: TRBD1; j_gene: TRBJ1-6; abundance: many; CDR3nt: TGTGCCAGCAGTCCTCGGACAGGGTCTAATTCACCCCTCCACTTT; CDR3aa: CASSPRTGSNSPLHF
v_gene: TRBV10-3; d_gene: TRBD2; j_gene: TRBJ2-3; abundance: many; CDR3nt: TGTGCCATCAGTGTTTCGACTAGCGCTACTAGCACAGATACGCAGTATTTT; CDR3aa: CAISVSTSATSTDTQYF
v_gene: TRBV2; d_gene: .; j_gene: TRBJ2-3; abundance: .; CDR3nt: TGTGCCAGCAGTGGCGGACTGGCTACAGATACGCAGTATTTT; CDR3aa: CASSGGLATDTQYF
v_gene: TRBV24-1; d_gene: .; j_gene: TRBJ2-3; abundance: .; CDR3nt: TGTGCCACCAGTGACGGGGCTGTAGATACGCAGTATTTT; CDR3aa: CATSDGAVDTQYF
v_gene: TRBV15; d_gene: TRBD1; j_gene: TRBJ1-5; abundance: many; CDR3nt: TGTGCCACACGCCGGGCGAGGGGGCTTAGCAATCAGCCCCAGCATTTT; CDR3aa: CATRRARGLSNQPQHF
v_gene: TRBV12-3/TRBV12-4; d_gene: TRBD2; j_gene: TRBJ2-5; abundance: many; CDR3nt: TGTGCCAGCAGCCGGACTAGCGTCGAGCCCCAGTACTTC; CDR3aa: CASSRTSVEPQYF
v_gene: TRBV20-1; d_gene: .; j_gene: TRBJ1-2; abundance: many; CDR3nt: TGCAGTGCTAGAGCCATGACAGTGGCTAACTATGGCTACACCTTC; CDR3aa: CSARAMTVANYGYTF
v_gene: TRBV5-1; d_gene: .; j_gene: TRBJ1-3; abundance: many; CDR3nt: TGCGCCAGCAGCTTGGGGTGGGGAAGCTCTGGAAACACCATATATTTT; CDR3aa: CASSLGWGSSGNTIYF
v_gene: TRBV5-1; d_gene: .; j_gene: TRBJ1-6; abundance: few; CDR3nt: TGCGCCAGCAGTCAAGACAGTGCGGTTAATTCACCCCTCCACTTT; CDR3aa: CASSQDSAVNSPLHF
v_gene: TRBV4-2; d_gene: TRBD1; j_gene: TRBJ1-2; abundance: .; CDR3nt: TGTGCCAGCAGCCAAGTTGGAGGGACAGGTACATTCGATGGCTACACCTTC; CDR3aa: CASSQVGGTGTFDGYTF
v_gene: TRBV9; d_gene: .; j_gene: TRBJ1-6; abundance: many; CDR3nt: TGTGCCAGCAGCGTAGAGGCGGGGGCAAGGTCACCCCTCCACTTT; CDR3aa: CASSVEAGARSPLHF
v_gene: TRBV20-1; d_gene: .; j_gene: TRBJ2-1; abundance: many; CDR3nt: TGCAGTGCTAACGGGCCGGGGTACAATGAGCAGTTCTTC; CDR3aa: CSANGPGYNEQFF
v_gene: TRBV12-3/TRBV12-4; d_gene: .; j_gene: TRBJ2-1; abundance: many; CDR3nt: TGTGCCAGCAGCGATCCCGGGACTCACAATGAGCAGTTCTTC; CDR3aa: CASSDPGTHNEQFF
v_gene: TRBV7-6; d_gene: .; j_gene: TRBJ2-1; abundance: many; CDR3nt: TGTGCCAGCAGCTTATCGGCTAGCAGACCCAATGAGCAGTTCTTC; CDR3aa: CASSLSASRPNEQFF
v_gene: TRBV5-1; d_gene: .; j_gene: TRBJ2-2; abundance: many; CDR3nt: TGCGCCAGCAGCTTGGCAGGGTTGAAGACCGGGGAGCTGTTTTTT; CDR3aa: CASSLAGLKTGELFF
v_gene: TRBV5-1; d_gene: TRBD1; j_gene: TRBJ1-3; abundance: many; CDR3nt: TGCGCCAGCATGTCGACAGGGGTCGCCGGAAACACCATATATTTT; CDR3aa: CASMSTGVAGNTIYF